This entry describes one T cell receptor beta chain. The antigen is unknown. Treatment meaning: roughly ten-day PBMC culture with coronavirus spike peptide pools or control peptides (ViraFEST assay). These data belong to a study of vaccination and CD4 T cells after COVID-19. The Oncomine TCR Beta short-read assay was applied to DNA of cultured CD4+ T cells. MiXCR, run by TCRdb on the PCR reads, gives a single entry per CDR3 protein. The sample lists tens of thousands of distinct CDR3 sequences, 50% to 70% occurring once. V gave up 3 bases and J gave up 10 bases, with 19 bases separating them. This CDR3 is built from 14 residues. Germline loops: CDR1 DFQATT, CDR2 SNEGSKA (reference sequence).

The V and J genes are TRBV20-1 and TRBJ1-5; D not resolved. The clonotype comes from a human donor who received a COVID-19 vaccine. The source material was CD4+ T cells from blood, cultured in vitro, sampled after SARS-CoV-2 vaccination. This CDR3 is CSARGPELGSPQHF. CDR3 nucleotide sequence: TGCAGTGCTAGGGGTCCGGAGTTGGGCAGCCCCCAGCATTTT.